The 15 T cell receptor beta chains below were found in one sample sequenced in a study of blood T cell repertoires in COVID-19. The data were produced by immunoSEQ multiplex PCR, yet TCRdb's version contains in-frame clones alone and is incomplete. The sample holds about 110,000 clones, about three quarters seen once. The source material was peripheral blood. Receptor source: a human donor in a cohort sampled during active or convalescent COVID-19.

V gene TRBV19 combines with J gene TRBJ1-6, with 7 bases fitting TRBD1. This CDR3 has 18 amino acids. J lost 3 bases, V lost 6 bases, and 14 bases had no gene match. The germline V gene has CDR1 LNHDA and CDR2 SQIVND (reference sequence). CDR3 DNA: TGTGCCAGTAGAGGGGGACAGTCCGGTCCCCTCTATAATTCACCCCTCCACTTT. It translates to CASRGGQSGPLYNSPLHF.

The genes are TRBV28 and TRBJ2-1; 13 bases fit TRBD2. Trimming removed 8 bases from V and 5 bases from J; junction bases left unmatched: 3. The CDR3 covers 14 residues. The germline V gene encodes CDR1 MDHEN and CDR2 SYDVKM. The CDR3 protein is CASGLAGVNNEQFF. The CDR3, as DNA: TGTGCCAGCGGACTAGCGGGAGTCAACAATGAGCAGTTCTTC.

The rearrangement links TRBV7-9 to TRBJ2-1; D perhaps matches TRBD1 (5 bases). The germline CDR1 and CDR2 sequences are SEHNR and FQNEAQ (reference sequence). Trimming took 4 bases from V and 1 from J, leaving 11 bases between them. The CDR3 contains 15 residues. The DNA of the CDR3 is TGTGCCAGCAGCTCCCCTCAGGGATCCTACAATGAGCAGTTCTTC. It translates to CASSSPQGSYNEQFF.

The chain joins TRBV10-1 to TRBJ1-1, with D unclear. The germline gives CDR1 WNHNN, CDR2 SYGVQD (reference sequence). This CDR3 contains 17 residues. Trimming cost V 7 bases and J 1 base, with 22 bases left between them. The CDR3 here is CASTPPPKRVRNTEAFF. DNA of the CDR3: TGCGCCAGCACTCCCCCCCCAAAGAGGGTCCGGAACACTGAAGCTTTCTTT.

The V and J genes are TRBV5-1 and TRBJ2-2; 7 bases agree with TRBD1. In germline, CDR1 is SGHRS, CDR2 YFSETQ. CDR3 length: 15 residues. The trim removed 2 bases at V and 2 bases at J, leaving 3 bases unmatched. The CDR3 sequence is CASSFRQGNTGELFF. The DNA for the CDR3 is TGCGCCAGCAGCTTCAGACAGGGAAACACCGGGGAGCTGTTTTTT.

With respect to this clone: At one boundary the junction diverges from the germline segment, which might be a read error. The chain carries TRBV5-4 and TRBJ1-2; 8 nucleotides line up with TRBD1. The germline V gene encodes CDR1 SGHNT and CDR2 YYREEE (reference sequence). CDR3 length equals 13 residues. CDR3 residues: CASTLDRADGYTF. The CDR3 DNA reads TGTGCCAGCACCTTGGACAGGGCAGATGGCTACACCTTC.

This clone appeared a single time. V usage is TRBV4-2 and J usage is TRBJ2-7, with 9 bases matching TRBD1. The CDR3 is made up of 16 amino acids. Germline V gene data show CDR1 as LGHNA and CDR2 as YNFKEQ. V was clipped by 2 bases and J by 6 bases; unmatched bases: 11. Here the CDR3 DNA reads TGTGCCAGCAGCCAAATTTCCGGGACAGGGAATTCCGAGCAGTACTTC. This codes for CASSQISGTGNSEQYF.

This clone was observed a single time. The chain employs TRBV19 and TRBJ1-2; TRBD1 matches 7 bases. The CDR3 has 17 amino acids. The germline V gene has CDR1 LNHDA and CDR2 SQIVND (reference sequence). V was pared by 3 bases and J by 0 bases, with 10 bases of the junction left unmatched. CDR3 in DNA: TGTGCCAGTAGTATTTGGGACAGTCCCAACCCTAACTATGGCTACACCTTC. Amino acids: CASSIWDSPNPNYGYTF.

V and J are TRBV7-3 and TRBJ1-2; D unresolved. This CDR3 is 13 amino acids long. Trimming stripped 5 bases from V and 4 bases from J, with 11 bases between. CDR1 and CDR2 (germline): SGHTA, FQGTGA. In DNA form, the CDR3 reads TGTGCCAGCAGCCCGAGCTCCTCCTATGGCTACACCTTC. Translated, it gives CASSPSSSYGYTF.

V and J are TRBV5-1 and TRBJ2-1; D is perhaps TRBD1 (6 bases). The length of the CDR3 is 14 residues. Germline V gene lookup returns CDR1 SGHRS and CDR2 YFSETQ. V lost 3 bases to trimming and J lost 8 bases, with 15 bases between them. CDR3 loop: CASSSMGAQDEQFF. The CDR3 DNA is TGCGCCAGCAGCTCAATGGGGGCGCAAGATGAGCAGTTCTTC.

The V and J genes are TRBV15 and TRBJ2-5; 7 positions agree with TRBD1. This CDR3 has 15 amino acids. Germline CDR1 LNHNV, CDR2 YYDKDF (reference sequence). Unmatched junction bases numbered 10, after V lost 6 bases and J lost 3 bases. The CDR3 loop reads CATRPLKQGEETQYF. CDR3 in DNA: TGTGCCACCAGACCACTGAAGCAGGGGGAAGAGACCCAGTACTTC.

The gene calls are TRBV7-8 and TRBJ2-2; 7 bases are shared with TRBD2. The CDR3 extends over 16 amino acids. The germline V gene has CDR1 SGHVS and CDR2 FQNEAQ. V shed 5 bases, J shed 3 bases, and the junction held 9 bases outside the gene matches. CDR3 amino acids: CASSLRGLTYTGELFF. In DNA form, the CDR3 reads TGTGCCAGCAGCCTACGGGGACTAACCTACACCGGGGAGCTGTTTTTT.

CDR3 nucleotide sequence: TGTGCCAGCAGTGAACAGGGGGTTGGCTACACCTTC. It codes for CASSEQGVGYTF. This chain links TRBV2 with TRBJ1-2; 7 nucleotides agree with TRBD1. Per germline, CDR1 SNHLY and CDR2 FYNNEI. The V segment lost 2 bases and the J segment 7 bases; nucleotides outside the gene matches: 1. CDR3 length equals 12 residues.

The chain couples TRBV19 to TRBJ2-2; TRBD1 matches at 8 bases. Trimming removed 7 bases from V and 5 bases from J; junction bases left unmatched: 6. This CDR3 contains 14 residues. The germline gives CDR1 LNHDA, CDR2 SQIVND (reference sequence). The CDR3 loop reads CASIRQGWTGELFF. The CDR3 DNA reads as TGTGCCAGTATTCGACAGGGGTGGACCGGGGAGCTGTTTTTT.

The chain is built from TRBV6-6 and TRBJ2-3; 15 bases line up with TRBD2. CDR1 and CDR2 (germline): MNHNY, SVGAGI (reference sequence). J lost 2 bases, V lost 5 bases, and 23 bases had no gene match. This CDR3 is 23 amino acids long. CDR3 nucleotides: TGTGCCAGCAGTCTCGCCAAACAGGGACCGGGACTAGCGGGAGGACGAGACACAGATACGCAGTATTTT. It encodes CASSLAKQGPGLAGGRDTDTQYF.